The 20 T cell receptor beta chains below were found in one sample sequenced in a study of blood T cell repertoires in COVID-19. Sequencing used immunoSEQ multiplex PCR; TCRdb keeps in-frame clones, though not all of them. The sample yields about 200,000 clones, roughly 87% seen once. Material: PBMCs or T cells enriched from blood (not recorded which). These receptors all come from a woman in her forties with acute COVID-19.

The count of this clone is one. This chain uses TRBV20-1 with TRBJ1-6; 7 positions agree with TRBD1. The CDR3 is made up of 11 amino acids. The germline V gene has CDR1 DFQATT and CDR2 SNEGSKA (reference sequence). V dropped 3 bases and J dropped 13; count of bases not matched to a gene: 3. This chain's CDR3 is CSASVRGPLHF. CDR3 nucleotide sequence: TGCAGTGCTAGCGTCAGGGGGCCCCTCCACTTT.

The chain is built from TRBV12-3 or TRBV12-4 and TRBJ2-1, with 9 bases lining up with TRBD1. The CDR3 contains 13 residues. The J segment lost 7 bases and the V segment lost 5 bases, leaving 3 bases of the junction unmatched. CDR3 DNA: TGTGCCAGCAGTCGGGACAGGGTGAATGAGCAGTTCTTC. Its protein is CASSRDRVNEQFF.

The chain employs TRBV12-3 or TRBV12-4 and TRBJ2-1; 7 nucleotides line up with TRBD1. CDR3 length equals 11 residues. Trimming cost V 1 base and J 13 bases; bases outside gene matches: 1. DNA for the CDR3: TGTGCCAGCAGTTTAGGGGACAGACAGTTCTTC. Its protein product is CASSLGDRQFF.

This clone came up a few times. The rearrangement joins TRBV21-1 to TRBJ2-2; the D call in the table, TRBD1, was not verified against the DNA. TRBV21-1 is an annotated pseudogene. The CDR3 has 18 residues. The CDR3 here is CASSKKGGTRDRPGELFF. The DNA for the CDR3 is TGTGCCAGCAGCAAAAAAGGGGGAACCCGAGATCGGCCCGGGGAGCTGTTTTTT.

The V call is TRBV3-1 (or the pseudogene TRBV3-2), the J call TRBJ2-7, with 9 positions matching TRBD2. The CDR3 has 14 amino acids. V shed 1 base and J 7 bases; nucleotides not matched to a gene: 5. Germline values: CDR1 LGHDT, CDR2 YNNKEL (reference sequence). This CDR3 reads CASSQGASGVEQYF. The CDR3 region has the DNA TGTGCCAGCAGCCAAGGCGCTAGCGGGGTGGAGCAGTACTTC.

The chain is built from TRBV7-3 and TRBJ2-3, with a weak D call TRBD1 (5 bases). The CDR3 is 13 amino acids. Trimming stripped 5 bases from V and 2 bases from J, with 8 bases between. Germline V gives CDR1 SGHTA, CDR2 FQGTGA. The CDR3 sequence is CASSQGPTDTQYF. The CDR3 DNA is TGTGCCAGCAGCCAGGGCCCCACAGATACGCAGTATTTT.

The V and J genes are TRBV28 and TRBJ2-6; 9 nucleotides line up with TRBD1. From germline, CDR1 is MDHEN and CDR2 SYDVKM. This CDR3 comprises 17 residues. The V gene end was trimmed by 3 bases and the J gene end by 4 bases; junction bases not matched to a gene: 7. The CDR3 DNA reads TGTGCCAGCAGTTTGGGGACAGGGAGTTCCGGGGCCAACGTCCTGACTTTC. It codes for CASSLGTGSSGANVLTF.

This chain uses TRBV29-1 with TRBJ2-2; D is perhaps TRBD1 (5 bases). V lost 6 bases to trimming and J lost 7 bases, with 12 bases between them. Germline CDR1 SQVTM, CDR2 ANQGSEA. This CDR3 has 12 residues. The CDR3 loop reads CSVLTEYGELFF. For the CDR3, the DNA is TGCAGCGTCTTGACAGAATACGGGGAGCTGTTTTTT.

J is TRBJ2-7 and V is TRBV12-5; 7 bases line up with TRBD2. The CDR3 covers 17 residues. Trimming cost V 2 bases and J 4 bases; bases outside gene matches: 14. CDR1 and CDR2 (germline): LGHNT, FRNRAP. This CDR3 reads CASGLLPPGAGRYEQYF. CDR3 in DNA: TGTGCTAGTGGTTTGCTCCCCCCGGGAGCGGGGAGGTACGAGCAGTACTTC.

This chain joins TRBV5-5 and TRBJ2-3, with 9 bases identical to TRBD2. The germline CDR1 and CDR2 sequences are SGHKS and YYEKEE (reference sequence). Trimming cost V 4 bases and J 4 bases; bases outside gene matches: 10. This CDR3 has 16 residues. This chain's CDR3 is CASSLGGAGGPDTQYF. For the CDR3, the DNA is TGTGCCAGCAGCCTGGGTGGAGCGGGAGGCCCAGATACGCAGTATTTT. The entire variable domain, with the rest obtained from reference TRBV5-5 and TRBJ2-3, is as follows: DAGVTQSPTHLIKTRGQQVTLRCSPISGHKSVSWYQQVLGQGPQFIFQYYEKEERGRGNFPDRFSARQFPNYSSELNVNALLLGDSALYLCASSLGGAGGPDTQYFGPGTRLTVL.

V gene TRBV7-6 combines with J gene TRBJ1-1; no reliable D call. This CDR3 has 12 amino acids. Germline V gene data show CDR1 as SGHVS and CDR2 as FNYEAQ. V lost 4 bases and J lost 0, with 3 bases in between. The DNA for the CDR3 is TGTGCCAGCAGCTCAATGAACACTGAAGCTTTCTTT. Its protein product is CASSSMNTEAFF.

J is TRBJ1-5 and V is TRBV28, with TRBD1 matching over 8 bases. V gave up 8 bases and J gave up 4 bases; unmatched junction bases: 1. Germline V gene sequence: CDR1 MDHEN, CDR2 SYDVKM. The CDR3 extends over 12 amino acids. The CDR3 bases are TGTGCCAGCCGACAGGGGAATCAGCCCCAGCATTTT. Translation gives CASRQGNQPQHF.

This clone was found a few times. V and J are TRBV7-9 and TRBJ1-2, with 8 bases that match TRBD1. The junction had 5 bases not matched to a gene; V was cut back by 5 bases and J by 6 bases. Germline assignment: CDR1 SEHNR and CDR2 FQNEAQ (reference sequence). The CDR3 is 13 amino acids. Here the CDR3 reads CASSTTGVHGYTF. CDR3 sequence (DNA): TGTGCCAGCAGCACGACAGGGGTTCATGGCTACACCTTC.

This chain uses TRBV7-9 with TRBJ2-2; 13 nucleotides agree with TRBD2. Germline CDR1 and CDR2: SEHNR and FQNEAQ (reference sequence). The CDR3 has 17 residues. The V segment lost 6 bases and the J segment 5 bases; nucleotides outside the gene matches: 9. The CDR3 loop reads CASRPTSGRARTGELFF. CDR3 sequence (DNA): TGTGCCAGCAGACCCACTAGCGGGAGGGCAAGAACCGGGGAGCTGTTTTTT.

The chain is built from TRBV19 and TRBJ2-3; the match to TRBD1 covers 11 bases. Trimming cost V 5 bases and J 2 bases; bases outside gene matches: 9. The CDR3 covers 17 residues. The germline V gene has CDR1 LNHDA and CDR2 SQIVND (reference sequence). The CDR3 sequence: CASSPLDRGPFTDTQYF. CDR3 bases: TGTGCCAGTAGTCCGTTGGACAGGGGGCCGTTCACAGATACGCAGTATTTT.

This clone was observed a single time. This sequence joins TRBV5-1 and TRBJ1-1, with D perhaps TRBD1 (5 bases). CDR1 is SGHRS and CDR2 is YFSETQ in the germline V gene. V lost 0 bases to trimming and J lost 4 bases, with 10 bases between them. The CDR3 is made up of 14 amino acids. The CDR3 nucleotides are TGCGCCAGCAGCTTGGACAGGCGTGGCACTGAAGCTTTCTTT. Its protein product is CASSLDRRGTEAFF.

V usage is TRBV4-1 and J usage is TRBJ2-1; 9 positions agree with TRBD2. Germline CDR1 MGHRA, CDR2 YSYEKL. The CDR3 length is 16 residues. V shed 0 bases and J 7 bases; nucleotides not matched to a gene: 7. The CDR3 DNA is TGCGCCAGCAGCCAAGATGCGGGAGGGCCATATAATGAGCAGTTCTTC. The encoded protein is CASSQDAGGPYNEQFF.

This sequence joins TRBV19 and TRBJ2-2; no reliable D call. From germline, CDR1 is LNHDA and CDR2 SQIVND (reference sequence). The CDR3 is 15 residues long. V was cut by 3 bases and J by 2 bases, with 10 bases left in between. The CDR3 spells CASSIEDVNTGELFF. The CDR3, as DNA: TGTGCCAGTAGTATCGAGGATGTTAACACCGGGGAGCTGTTTTTT.

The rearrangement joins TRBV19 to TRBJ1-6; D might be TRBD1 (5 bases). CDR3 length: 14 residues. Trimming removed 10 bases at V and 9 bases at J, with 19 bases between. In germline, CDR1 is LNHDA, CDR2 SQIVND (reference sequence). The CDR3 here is CATKLGGYGSPLHF. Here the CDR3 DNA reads TGTGCCACAAAGCTCGGGGGTTACGGTTCACCCCTCCACTTT.

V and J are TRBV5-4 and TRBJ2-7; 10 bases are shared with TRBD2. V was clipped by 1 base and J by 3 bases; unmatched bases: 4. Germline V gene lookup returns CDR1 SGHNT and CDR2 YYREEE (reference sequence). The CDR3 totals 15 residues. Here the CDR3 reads CASSLLAGAVYEQYF. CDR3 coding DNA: TGTGCCAGCAGCTTGCTAGCGGGAGCTGTCTACGAGCAGTACTTC.